A single sample is the source of the 20 T cell receptor beta chains below, sequenced in a study of shared clonotypes between healthy human individuals. The repertoire was sequenced with immunoSEQ multiplex PCR; TCRdb's copy has only in-frame clones and lacks some. The data hold 2.3 million or so clones, with approximately 93% observed a single time. Sequenced material: naive CD4+ T cells from PBMCs. Subset in this sample: CD45RA+ positively selected. These receptors came from a man aged 18 to 30 in good health. Some clones in this sample may be carry-over from other donors' samples.

The V and J genes are TRBV7-3 and TRBJ2-3; 10 bases align to TRBD2. CDR1 and CDR2 (germline): SGHTA, FQGTGA. The CDR3 has 17 amino acids. The J segment lost 1 base and the V segment lost 1 base, leaving 5 bases of the junction unmatched. The DNA of the CDR3 is TGTGCCAGCAGCTTAAGTCCAGCGGGAGGGGGCACAGATACGCAGTATTTT. This sequence encodes CASSLSPAGGGTDTQYF.

The genes are TRBV5-6 and TRBJ1-1; D not resolved. Germline CDR1 and CDR2: SGHDT and YYEEEE. CDR3 length: 13 residues. Trimming cost V 3 bases and J 5 bases, with 11 bases left between them. Here the CDR3 DNA reads TGTGCCAGCAGCTATCAAGAACGGACTGAAGCTTTCTTT. Translating it yields CASSYQERTEAFF.

The gene calls are TRBV5-1 and TRBJ1-1; TRBD1 agrees at 11 bases. The CDR3 contains 17 residues. V shed 7 bases and J 0 bases; nucleotides not matched to a gene: 11. Per the germline V gene, CDR1 is SGHRS and CDR2 is YFSETQ. The DNA of the CDR3 is TGCGCCAGCTCGAGGGACAGGGGGTCGACTCTGAACACTGAAGCTTTCTTT. The encoded protein is CASSRDRGSTLNTEAFF.

The CDR3 nucleotides are TGTGCCAGCAGTGAGGGTACAGGGGTCGAGCAGTACTTC. Amino acid sequence: CASSEGTGVEQYF. This chain joins TRBV2 and TRBJ2-5, with 7 bases lining up with TRBD1. The DNA end is more similar to TRBJ2-7, so the J call may be wrong. The CDR3 sequence is 13 residues long. Germline lookup yields CDR1 SNHLY and CDR2 FYNNEI.

This chain connects TRBV2 to TRBJ2-7; D perhaps matches TRBD2 (5 bases). Germline-derived CDR1 and CDR2 are SNHLY and FYNNEI. V shed 8 bases and J shed 5 bases, with 13 bases lying between them. This CDR3 is 12 amino acids long. This chain's CDR3 is CASAKAGNEQYF. The CDR3 DNA is TGTGCCAGCGCCAAGGCCGGGAACGAGCAGTACTTC.

The chain carries TRBV28 and TRBJ2-5; 7 bases align to TRBD2. This CDR3 comprises 16 residues. V trimming: 4 bases; J trimming: 2 bases; junction bases outside the gene matches: 10. Germline V CDR1 and CDR2: MDHEN, SYDVKM. CDR3 DNA sequence: TGTGCCAGCAGTTCCCCGGGGGGAGCATCGCAAGAGACCCAGTACTTC. Translating gives CASSSPGGASQETQYF.

This rearrangement joins TRBV7-2 to TRBJ1-1; D is uncertain. Per germline, CDR1 SGHTA and CDR2 FQGNSA. Trimming removed 1 base at V and 7 bases at J, with 7 bases between. The CDR3 consists of 12 residues. In DNA, the CDR3 is TGTGCCAGCAGCTTAGTAGGGATTGAAGCTTTCTTT. It yields the protein CASSLVGIEAFF.

The rearrangement uses TRBV7-9 and TRBJ1-3, with D possibly matching TRBD1 (6 bases). Trimming pared 4 bases from V and 4 bases from J, leaving 11 bases between. Germline-derived CDR1 and CDR2 are SEHNR and FQNEAQ (reference sequence). There are 14 residues in the CDR3. The CDR3 nucleotides are TGTGCCAGCAGCTACAGGGCAACGGGAAACACCATATATTTT. Protein product: CASSYRATGNTIYF.

The chain is built from TRBV28 and TRBJ1-2, with D maybe TRBD1 (6 bases). The CDR3 sequence is 16 residues long. The germline V gene has CDR1 MDHEN and CDR2 SYDVKM. The V gene lost 5 bases and the J gene lost 3 bases, with 19 bases spanning the gap. In DNA, the CDR3 is TGTGCCAGCAGTCCCGGGGGCTTTCTGACGGACTATGGCTACACCTTC. Encoded protein: CASSPGGFLTDYGYTF.

This chain uses TRBV6-1 with TRBJ2-5; 7 bases are a match to TRBD1. The CDR3 loop spans 17 amino acids. CDR1 is MNHNS, CDR2 SASEGT, per germline. The V and J ends lost 4 bases and 7 bases, in that order; junction bases with no gene match: 18. The CDR3 loop is CASSGGLGQPLTGTQYF. The CDR3 region has the DNA TGTGCCAGCAGTGGTGGATTGGGACAGCCCTTGACAGGGACCCAGTACTTC.

The count of this clone is one. This chain links TRBV5-4 with TRBJ2-5; 7 positions match TRBD1. V lost 1 base to trimming and J lost 1 base; unmatched junction nucleotides: 1. Germline CDR1 reads SGHNT; CDR2 reads YYREEE (reference sequence). CDR3 length: 14 residues. The CDR3 nucleotides read TGTGCCAGCAGCTTGCCAGGGGGCCAAGAGACCCAGTACTTC. It translates to CASSLPGGQETQYF.

This clone has only one observation. The genes are TRBV30 and TRBJ1-6; TRBD1 might be the D (5 bases). The CDR3 sequence is 12 residues long. In germline, CDR1 is GTSNPN, CDR2 SVGIG (reference sequence). V was trimmed by 1 base and J by 18 bases, leaving 16 bases between them. The CDR3 loop is CAWSARGVDRHF. The CDR3 coding sequence is TGTGCCTGGAGTGCCCGAGGGGTTGATCGCCACTTT.

As to this clone: This sample includes further DNA sequences coding for the same CDR3. The rearrangement links TRBV9 to TRBJ2-1, with 9 bases lining up with TRBD2. From germline, CDR1 is SGDLS and CDR2 YYNGEE. The V and J ends lost 1 base and 8 bases, in that order; junction bases with no gene match: 4. The CDR3 sequence is 14 residues long. CDR3 DNA sequence: TGTGCCAGCAGCGTAACTAGCGGGTGGGATGAGCAGTTCTTC. Encoded protein: CASSVTSGWDEQFF.

V is TRBV4-1 and J is TRBJ2-2; D possibly corresponds to TRBD2 (5 bases). Germline V gene lookup returns CDR1 MGHRA and CDR2 YSYEKL. The germline V and J ends were trimmed by 1 base and 7 bases, with 10 bases remaining between them. The CDR3 extends over 14 amino acids. CDR3: CASSQVYGDGELFF. The CDR3 bases are TGCGCCAGCAGCCAAGTGTACGGGGACGGGGAGCTGTTTTTT.

The chain recombines TRBV10-3 with TRBJ1-3; TRBD1 matches at 9 bases. Germline V gene lookup returns CDR1 ENHRY and CDR2 SYGVKD. The CDR3 covers 16 residues. V shed 3 bases, J shed 2 bases, and the junction held 5 bases outside the gene matches. The CDR3 protein is CAISDPGTGTGNTIYF. CDR3 bases: TGTGCCATCAGTGACCCCGGGACAGGGACTGGAAACACCATATATTTT.

The chain combines TRBV28 with TRBJ1-2; D gene ambiguous. The length of the CDR3 is 12 residues. Trimming stripped 7 bases from V and 1 base from J, with 7 bases between. The germline gives CDR1 MDHEN, CDR2 SYDVKM. The CDR3 sequence: CASNVDNYGYTF. For the CDR3, the DNA is TGTGCCAGCAACGTAGATAACTATGGCTACACCTTC.

V usage is TRBV11-3 and J usage is TRBJ2-1; tentatively, D is TRBD2 (6 bases). CDR3 length: 13 residues. Trimming took 2 bases from V and 10 from J, leaving 12 bases between them. Germline V gene data show CDR1 as SGHNT and CDR2 as YENEEA. The CDR3 DNA sequence: TGTGCCAGCAGCTTACTACTAGCCAGGGAGCAGTTCTTC. As protein: CASSLLLAREQFF.

The CDR3 DNA is TGTGCCAGCAGGACCGGGACAGGGCAAGATACGCAGTATTTT. This translates into CASRTGTGQDTQYF. V and J are TRBV7-9 and TRBJ2-3; 9 bases map to TRBD1. V lost 6 bases and J lost 5; bases outside the gene matches: 6. This CDR3 comprises 14 residues. The germline V gene has CDR1 SEHNR and CDR2 FQNEAQ (reference sequence). The full variable domain, its missing parts supplied by reference TRBV7-9 and TRBJ2-3, is DTGVSQNPRHKITKRGQNVTFRCDPISEHNRLYWYRQTLGQGPEFLTYFQNEAQLEKSRLLSDRFSAERPKGSFSTLEIQRTEQGDSAMYLCASRTGTGQDTQYFGPGTRLTVL.

To note about this clone: In the same sample, other DNA sequences code for this CDR3. This rearrangement joins TRBV5-1 to TRBJ1-5; TRBD1 matches 8 bases. The CDR3 has 15 amino acids. Looked up from germline, CDR1 is SGHRS and CDR2 is YFSETQ. The J segment lost 1 base and the V segment lost 0 bases, leaving 0 bases of the junction unmatched. CDR3 sequence reads: CASSLGDRSNQPQHF. For the CDR3, the DNA is TGCGCCAGCAGCTTGGGGGACAGGAGCAATCAGCCCCAGCATTTT.

The V call is TRBV30, the J call TRBJ1-5, with D unresolved. V was shortened by 2 bases and J by 7 bases, with 15 bases between the two germline ends. From germline, CDR1 is GTSNPN and CDR2 SVGIG (reference sequence). CDR3 length: 14 amino acids. This CDR3 is CAWSHLKSDQPQHF. The CDR3 DNA reads as TGTGCCTGGAGTCATCTCAAAAGTGACCAGCCCCAGCATTTT. Complete variable domain (other parts from reference TRBV30 and TRBJ1-5): SQTIHQWPATLVQPVGSPLSLECTVEGTSNPNLYWYRQAAGRGLQLLFYSVGIGQISSEVPQNLSASRPQDRQFILSSKKLLLSDSGFYLCAWSHLKSDQPQHFGDGTRLSIL.